The following is a T cell receptor (beta chain) sequence with its context. This entry comes from a study of Ad26.COV2.S vaccination and SARS-CoV-2 variants. CDR3 length: 13 residues. The germline V and J ends were trimmed by 5 bases and 1 base, with 8 bases remaining between them. Germline CDR1 MNHEY, CDR2 SVGAGI. The treatment denotes: some 19 received Ad26.COV2.S at low or high dose, single or two shots; several received placebo; per-sample allocation not given. The samples were gathered on day 63 after the first injection of vaccine or placebo. Method: immunoSEQ multiplex PCR; TCRdb's copy keeps in-frame clones and lacks some. This sample has approximately 340,000 clones, with approximately 84% found just once.

The chain combines TRBV6-5 with TRBJ1-1; no clear D. The source of this sequence is a person aged 18-65 years who received the Ad26.COV2.S COVID-19 vaccine or a placebo. The input for sequencing was peripheral blood, taken in a trial of Ad26.COV2.S vaccine versus placebo. For the CDR3, the DNA is TGTGCCAGCAGTCCAGACCCGAACACTGAAGCTTTCTTT. It is translated as CASSPDPNTEAFF.